Shown below are 7 T cell receptor beta chains from a single sample sequenced in a study of shared clonotypes between healthy human individuals. Sequencing used immunoSEQ multiplex PCR; TCRdb keeps in-frame clones, though not all of them. Among approximately 620,000 clones, about 96% were seen once, and the ten largest hold approximately 0.057%. Input material: naive CD4+ T cells sorted from blood. Subset defined: CD45RA+ positively selected. These receptors were taken from a woman aged 25 to 39 in good health.

A single count supports this clone. This chain uses TRBV19 with TRBJ1-1; D call uncertain. The CDR3 contains 16 residues. Trimming took off 1 base at V and 2 bases at J, with 14 bases between the two ends. Per germline, CDR1 LNHDA and CDR2 SQIVND (reference sequence). DNA of the CDR3: TGTGCCAGTAGTATAGGTCGGGGAGCGCACAACACTGAAGCTTTCTTT. Amino acids: CASSIGRGAHNTEAFF.

The rearrangement uses TRBV7-9 and TRBJ2-7; either TRBD1 or TRBD2 may fit D (5 bases each). This CDR3 spans 15 amino acids. Germline values: CDR1 SEHNR, CDR2 FQNEAQ (reference sequence). The ends were cut back, 5 bases at V and 5 bases at J, with 19 bases in the middle. CDR3 coding DNA: TGTGCCAGCAGCCACGCCGGGACCCTGGGGGACGAGCAGTACTTC. Translated, it gives CASSHAGTLGDEQYF.

CDR3 DNA: TGTGCCACCAGCAGACGGGGGGCCCCTGACTATGGCTACACCTTC. It specifies CATSRRGAPDYGYTF. The chain combines TRBV15 with TRBJ1-2; weak D call: TRBD1 (6 bases). The V gene's germline CDR1 is LNHNV and CDR2 YYDKDF (reference sequence). The CDR3 covers 15 residues. V was clipped by 2 bases and J by 3 bases, with 13 bases between them. The full variable domain, its missing parts supplied by reference TRBV15 and TRBJ1-2, is DAMVIQNPRYQVTQFGKPVTLSCSQTLNHNVMYWYQQKSSQAPKLLFHYYDKDFNNEADTPDNFQSRRPNTSFCFLDIRSPGLGDTAMYLCATSRRGAPDYGYTFGSGTRLTVV.

The J gene is TRBJ2-7, the V gene TRBV27, with 8 bases aligning to TRBD2. The CDR3 loop spans 16 amino acids. The germline V gene has CDR1 MNHEY and CDR2 SMNVEV (reference sequence). The trim removed 5 bases at V and 3 bases at J, leaving 12 bases unmatched. The CDR3, as DNA: TGTGCCAGCAGTCGAACCGCCACTAGCGGACGCTACGAGCAGTACTTC. Translated, it gives CASSRTATSGRYEQYF.

V usage is TRBV7-3 and J usage is TRBJ1-1, with D possibly being TRBD1 (6 bases). CDR3 length: 15 residues. Germline V gives CDR1 SGHTA, CDR2 FQGTGA. V lost 10 bases, J lost 2 bases, and 20 bases lay in between. CDR3 nucleotide sequence: TGTGCCACCCGACTGACGGGGACAACTAACACTGAAGCTTTCTTT. Protein product: CATRLTGTTNTEAFF.

The rearrangement joins TRBV18 to TRBJ1-2; D is unclear. The germline V gene has CDR1 KGHSH and CDR2 LQKENI. The V end was cut by 0 bases, the J end by 5 bases, with 10 bases between. CDR3 length equals 14 residues. The CDR3 nucleotides read TGTGCCAGCTCACCACCGGAGGGTTTTTATGGCTACACCTTC. Translation: CASSPPEGFYGYTF.

V and J are TRBV6-5 and TRBJ2-3, with 8 bases lining up with TRBD1. V gave up 2 bases and J gave up 5 bases; unmatched junction bases: 3. Germline values: CDR1 MNHEY, CDR2 SVGAGI. CDR3 length: 14 residues. The CDR3 DNA sequence: TGTGCCAGCAGTTACGACGGGACAGGAGATACGCAGTATTTT. Amino acids: CASSYDGTGDTQYF.